The 20 T cell receptor beta chains given below trace back to one sample, sequenced in a study of beta chain features in type 1 diabetes. Study-wide results and caveats: In all four CD4+ subsets, TCRB CDR3 length was significantly, moderately reduced in type 1 diabetes.

Their specific antigens are unknown. Expressed TCRB transcripts were sequenced, since all the RNA that had been isolated was reverse transcribed. The protocol was immunoSEQ multiplex PCR, while the TCRdb copy is restricted to in-frame clones and leaves out a portion. The sample shows roughly 220,000 clones, roughly 17% of them seen only once. The sequencing sample was made of naive CD4+ T cells from blood. These receptors originate from a man younger than 40 with type 1 diabetes.

There are a few counts of this clone. The chain joins TRBV9 to TRBJ2-3; D unclear. CDR3 length: 15 amino acids. Trimming stripped 4 bases from V and 4 bases from J, with 16 bases between. Germline V gene lookup returns CDR1 SGDLS and CDR2 YYNGEE. Here the CDR3 reads CASSLMGSRPDTQYF. Here the CDR3 DNA reads TGTGCCAGCAGCCTAATGGGTTCCCGACCAGATACGCAGTATTTT.

This clone appeared a few times. The V and J genes are TRBV21-1 and TRBJ1-5. TRBV21-1 is listed as a pseudogene. The CDR3 totals 15 residues. In DNA, the CDR3 is TGTGCCTCACAGCGGGAGGCGGATAGCAATCAGCCCCAGCATTTT. Translated: CASQREADSNQPQHF.

The J gene is TRBJ2-3, the V gene TRBV7-2; possible D gene TRBD2, 5 bases. Trimming removed 5 bases at V and 7 bases at J, with 10 bases between. The CDR3 is made up of 12 amino acids. Germline V gene data show CDR1 as SGHTA and CDR2 as FQGNSA. The CDR3 spells CASSPSGYTQYF. CDR3 nucleotide sequence: TGTGCCAGCAGCCCATCGGGATATACGCAGTATTTT.

This chain connects TRBV7-9 to TRBJ2-7, with TRBD2 as a possible D gene (7 bases). Germline-derived CDR1 and CDR2 are SEHNR and FQNEAQ (reference sequence). The CDR3 is made up of 13 amino acids. V lost 4 bases and J lost 5, with 12 bases in between. Written as DNA, the CDR3 is TGTGCCAGCAGCTCTGGGGGGGCTGACGAGCAGTACTTC. Translated, it gives CASSSGGADEQYF.

The sample holds a few counts of this clone. This chain uses TRBV28 with TRBJ2-7; D ambiguous. Per the germline V gene, CDR1 is MDHEN and CDR2 is SYDVKM. Trimming left V 7 bases short and J 0 bases short, with 7 bases between. The CDR3 totals 12 residues. The chain's CDR3 is CASTEFSYEQYF. The CDR3 bases are TGTGCCAGCACAGAGTTCTCCTACGAGCAGTACTTC.

The chain joins TRBV10-3 to TRBJ2-7; no clear D. The germline CDR1 and CDR2 sequences are ENHRY and SYGVKD. The CDR3 sequence is 14 residues long. V lost 2 bases to trimming and J lost 0 bases, with 8 bases between them. The CDR3 nucleotides read TGTGCCATCAGTGAGGGAATGAGCTCCTACGAGCAGTACTTC. It codes for CAISEGMSSYEQYF.

The V gene is TRBV5-1, the J gene TRBJ2-1, with 9 positions matching TRBD2. Trimming took 4 bases from V and 10 from J; bases not matched to a gene: 9. The CDR3 sequence is 14 residues long. The germline V gene encodes CDR1 SGHRS and CDR2 YFSETQ. CDR3 in DNA: TGCGCCAGCAGCCGGGATAGCGGGAGATTCGAGCAGTTCTTC. Encoded protein: CASSRDSGRFEQFF.

The CDR3 nucleotides read TGTGCCAGCAGCTCACAGACAGGCCCGGAAGCTTTCTTT. Its translation is CASSSQTGPEAFF. The chain recombines TRBV7-9 with TRBJ1-1, with D possibly TRBD1 on 6 matching bases. V shed 4 bases and J shed 8 bases, with 14 bases lying between them. The CDR3 has 13 amino acids. CDR1 and CDR2 from the germline V gene are SEHNR and FQNEAQ (reference sequence).

The sample holds a few counts of this clone. The V gene is TRBV7-6, the J gene TRBJ2-7, with unresolved D. The CDR3 totals 16 residues. V lost 6 bases, J lost 0 bases, and 18 bases lay in between. Per the germline V gene, CDR1 is SGHVS and CDR2 is FNYEAQ. In DNA form, the CDR3 reads TGTGCCAGCAGTCCCACGTCAAGGCAGAACTCCTACGAGCAGTACTTC. Protein sequence: CASSPTSRQNSYEQYF. Full variable domain (missing parts from reference TRBV7-6 and TRBJ2-7): GAGVSQSPRYKVTKRGQDVALRCDPISGHVSLYWYRQALGQGPEFLTYFNYEAQQDKSGLPNDRFSAERPEGSISTLTIQRTEQRDSAMYRCASSPTSRQNSYEQYFGPGTRLTVT.

This clone has only a few counts. The chain joins TRBV11-1 to TRBJ2-2; TRBD2 is a possible D gene (5 bases). The CDR3 extends over 15 amino acids. The germline CDR1 and CDR2 sequences are SGHAT and FQDESV (reference sequence). Trimming pared 4 bases from V and 2 bases from J, leaving 11 bases between. Here the CDR3 reads CASSYRELNTGELFF. As DNA, the CDR3 is TGTGCCAGCAGCTACCGGGAACTAAACACCGGGGAGCTGTTTTTT.

V and J are TRBV10-3 and TRBJ1-1, with D perhaps TRBD1 (5 bases). V lost 7 bases and J lost 5, with 14 bases in between. Per the germline V gene, CDR1 is ENHRY and CDR2 is SYGVKD. The CDR3 length is 13 residues. The CDR3 DNA is TGTGCCATCAACCGGGGACCGGAAACTGAAGCTTTCTTT. Translated: CAINRGPETEAFF.

The V call is TRBV11-1, the J call TRBJ2-5, with 7 bases aligning to TRBD1. Germline V gene lookup returns CDR1 SGHAT and CDR2 FQDESV (reference sequence). The CDR3 consists of 14 residues. The ends lost 5 bases at V and 3 bases at J; junction bases unmatched: 6. DNA of the CDR3: TGTGCCAGCAGCCTGGGACAGACTAAAGAGACCCAGTACTTC. Translated: CASSLGQTKETQYF.

The genes are TRBV29-1 and TRBJ1-2, with unresolved D. Germline values: CDR1 SQVTM, CDR2 ANQGSEA. The CDR3 spans 12 residues. Trimming shortened V by 4 bases and J by 4 bases, and 10 bases separated the two germline ends. In DNA, the CDR3 is TGCAGCGTTGGAGTGGGCTCCTATGGCTACACCTTC. Translating gives CSVGVGSYGYTF.

This chain connects TRBV25-1 to TRBJ2-7; D not resolved. Germline values: CDR1 MGHDK, CDR2 SYGVNS. This CDR3 spans 12 amino acids. V was cut by 7 bases and J by 2 bases, with 9 bases left in between. The CDR3 region has the DNA TGTGCCAGCATAGGCCAGACCTACGAGCAGTACTTC. This translates into CASIGQTYEQYF.

Regarding this clone: The same CDR3 arises from other DNA sequences in this sample as well. The CDR3 DNA is TGTGCTCGTTCACCCGGACAGGTCAATGAGCAGTTCTTC. It yields the protein CARSPGQVNEQFF. The chain recombines TRBV30 with TRBJ2-1, with 7 bases matching TRBD1. The CDR3 consists of 13 residues. The germline V gene has CDR1 GTSNPN and CDR2 SVGIG (reference sequence).

The V call is TRBV4-1, the J call TRBJ2-7; D possibly corresponds to TRBD1 (6 bases). Trimming removed 0 bases at V and 7 bases at J, with 16 bases between. This CDR3 has 15 residues. Germline V gene sequence: CDR1 MGHRA, CDR2 YSYEKL. The chain's CDR3 is CASSQDTGRLREQYF. CDR3 nucleotide sequence: TGCGCCAGCAGCCAAGATACAGGGAGACTACGAGAGCAGTACTTC.

This clone showed up just a few times. Distinct nucleotide sequences in the sample also encode this CDR3. The rearrangement links TRBV5-1 to TRBJ2-1; D possibly uses TRBD1 or TRBD2 (5 bases each). The CDR3 length is 16 residues. V dropped 1 base and J dropped 0 bases, with 11 bases sitting between them. The V gene's germline CDR1 is SGHRS and CDR2 YFSETQ. The DNA of the CDR3 is TGCGCCAGCAGCTTGATGGGGGAGAGCTCCTACAATGAGCAGTTCTTC. Amino acids: CASSLMGESSYNEQFF.

This chain uses TRBV7-9 with TRBJ2-5; 8 positions agree with TRBD1. V dropped 5 bases and J dropped 4; count of bases not matched to a gene: 9. The germline V gene has CDR1 SEHNR and CDR2 FQNEAQ (reference sequence). The CDR3 has 15 residues. The CDR3 loop reads CASSQRQGWGETQYF. CDR3 DNA sequence: TGTGCCAGCAGCCAACGACAGGGGTGGGGAGAGACCCAGTACTTC.

The chain uses TRBV7-2 and TRBJ1-5; 9 positions agree with TRBD1. The CDR3 runs to 16 residues. V dropped 5 bases and J dropped 6; count of bases not matched to a gene: 11. The germline gives CDR1 SGHTA, CDR2 FQGNSA. In DNA, the CDR3 is TGTGCCAGCAGCCATCCCCTTTACAGGGGGCTTCAGCCCCAGCATTTT. Encoded protein: CASSHPLYRGLQPQHF.

This clone was found a few times. The rearrangement joins TRBV27 to TRBJ2-4, with D possibly being TRBD1 (5 bases). V was cut by 5 bases and J by 0 bases, with 20 bases left in between. Germline V gene lookup returns CDR1 MNHEY and CDR2 SMNVEV (reference sequence). The CDR3 has 18 residues. CDR3 sequence reads: CASSPRPAGIVAKNIQYF. The CDR3 coding sequence is TGTGCCAGCAGTCCCCGCCCGGCAGGGATTGTAGCCAAAAACATTCAGTACTTC.